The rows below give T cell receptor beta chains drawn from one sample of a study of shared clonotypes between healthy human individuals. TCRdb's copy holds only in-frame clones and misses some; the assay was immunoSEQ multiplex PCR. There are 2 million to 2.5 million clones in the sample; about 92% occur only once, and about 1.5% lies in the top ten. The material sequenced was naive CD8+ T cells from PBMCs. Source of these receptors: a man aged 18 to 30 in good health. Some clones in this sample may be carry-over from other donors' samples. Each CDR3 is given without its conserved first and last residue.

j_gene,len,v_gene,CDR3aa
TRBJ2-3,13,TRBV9,ASSVSGERKDTQY
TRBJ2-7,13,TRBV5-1,ASSLDGQGFDEQY
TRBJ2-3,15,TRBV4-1,ASSQGYSSGSTDTQY
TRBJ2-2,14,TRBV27,ASSFAWGELTGELF
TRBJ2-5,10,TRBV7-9,ASSNIQETQY
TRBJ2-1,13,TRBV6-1,ASSERWGSDNEQF
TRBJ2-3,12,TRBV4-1,ATAEGSFTDTQY
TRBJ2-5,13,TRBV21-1,ASSMGAVVQETQY
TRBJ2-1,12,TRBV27,ASEGLAGDHEQF
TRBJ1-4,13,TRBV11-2,ASSLDRGRNEKLF
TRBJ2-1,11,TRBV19,ASTDGPVSEQF
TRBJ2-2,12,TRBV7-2,ASSPDSNTGELF
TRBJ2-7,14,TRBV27,ASSLLTGTGAYEQY
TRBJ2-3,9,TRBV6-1,ASRQAGDQY
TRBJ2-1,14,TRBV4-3,ASSLGVAGTHNEQF
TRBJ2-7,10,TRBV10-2,ASSLNPYEQY
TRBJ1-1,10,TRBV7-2,ASSFAVSEAF
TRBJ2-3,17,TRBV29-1,SVGGAPTGTAFFTDTQY
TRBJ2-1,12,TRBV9,ASSGREMGNEQF
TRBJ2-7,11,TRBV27,ASSPRVSYEQY
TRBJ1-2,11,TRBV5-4,ASSPGVSGGYT
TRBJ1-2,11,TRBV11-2,ASSLEGDYGYT
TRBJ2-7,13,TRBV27,ASSTTGTGLYEQY
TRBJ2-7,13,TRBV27,ASSSRYRGGNEQY
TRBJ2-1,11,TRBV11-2,ASSLGLGSGQF
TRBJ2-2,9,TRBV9,ASSVPGELF
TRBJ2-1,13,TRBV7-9,ASSFAGGTYNEQF
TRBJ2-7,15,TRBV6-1,ASSESFRDRGPYEQY
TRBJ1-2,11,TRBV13,ASSSGSNYGYT
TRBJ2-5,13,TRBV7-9,ASSWGLTLGETQY
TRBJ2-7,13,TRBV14,ASRREGTGEREQY
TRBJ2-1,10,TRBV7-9,ASSSRGYEQF
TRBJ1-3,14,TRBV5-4,ASSLDGGQRGNTIY
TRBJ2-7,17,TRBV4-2,ASSQDSSGLADFLRVQY
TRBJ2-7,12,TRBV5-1,ASRSGQGINEQY
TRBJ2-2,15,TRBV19,ASSIVSGRPNTGELF
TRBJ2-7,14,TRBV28,ASSFGLAGGVDEQY
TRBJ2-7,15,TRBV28,ASSTGFPAGLSKRQY
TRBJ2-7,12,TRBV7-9,ASSSSSSAYEQY
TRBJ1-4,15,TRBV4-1,ASSQDPGGSSSEKLF
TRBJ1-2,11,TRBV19,ASSMGGPYGYT